These T cell receptor beta chains were read from a single sample in a study of shared clonotypes between healthy human individuals. Using immunoSEQ multiplex PCR, the repertoire was profiled, and TCRdb retains in-frame clones only, with some absent. In the table there are millions of clones, roughly 93% of which are singletons. The sample consisted of naive CD4+ T cells from PBMCs. Receptors originate from a man aged 18 to 30 in good health. Some clones in this sample may be carry-over from other donors' samples. The CDR3 runs from the conserved cysteine through the conserved F or W. D genes are given only for firm matches. Clone size appears in some rows only: once, few, many, or a class for an expanded clone.

cdr3_aa	cdr3_nt	d_call	v_call	j_call	clone_size
CASGLEPSTEAFF	TGTGCTAGTGGTTTGGAACCCAGCACTGAAGCTTTCTTT	NA	TRBV12-5	TRBJ1-1	few
CAWSLGGNHLLQYF	TGTGCCTGGAGCTTAGGGGGGAACCACCTGTTGCAGTACTTC	NA	TRBV30	TRBJ2-7	NA
CASSYRGQGGYEQYF	TGTGCCAGCAGTTACCGCGGACAGGGAGGCTACGAGCAGTACTTC	TRBD1	TRBV6-6	TRBJ2-7	once
CASSESGYTEAFF	TGTGCCAGCAGTGAATCGGGCTACACTGAAGCTTTCTTT	NA	TRBV2	TRBJ1-1	NA
CASSLYGTGELFF	TGCGCCAGCAGCTTGTATGGGACAGGGGAGCTGTTTTTT	NA	TRBV5-1	TRBJ2-2	NA
CASSPTDGNTIYF	TGTGCCAGCTCACCGACGGACGGAAACACCATATATTTT	NA	TRBV18	TRBJ1-3	NA
CASSGPRGETQYF	TGTGCCAGCTCAGGGCCCCGAGGAGAGACCCAGTACTTC	NA	TRBV18	TRBJ2-5	NA
CASSLLGESTDTQYF	TGTGCCAGCAGCTTATTAGGGGAGAGCACAGATACGCAGTATTTT	NA	TRBV14	TRBJ2-3	NA
CASSLPTARGTEAFF	TGTGCCAGCAGTTTACCAACGGCCAGGGGGACTGAAGCTTTCTTT	TRBD1	TRBV28	TRBJ1-1	NA
CASSQSTGGADGYTF	TGTGCCAGCAGCCAGTCCACAGGGGGCGCGGATGGCTACACCTTC	TRBD1	TRBV4-2	TRBJ1-2	NA
CASSPTNMNTEAFF	TGTGCCAGCAGTCCGACCAACATGAACACTGAAGCTTTCTTT	NA	TRBV6-1	TRBJ1-1	NA
CASSVDGRDEAFF	TGCGCCAGCAGCGTGGATGGACGGGATGAAGCTTTCTTT	NA	TRBV5-1	TRBJ1-1	NA
CASSLVYSPGRRETQYF	TGTGCCAGCAGCTTAGTGTACTCCCCCGGTAGGAGAGAGACCCAGTACTTC	NA	TRBV7-8	TRBJ2-5	NA
CASSRDRTNQPQHF	TGTGCCAGCAGCCGGGACAGAACCAATCAGCCCCAGCATTTT	TRBD1	TRBV28	TRBJ1-5	NA
CASSPTTSVETQYF	TGTGCCAGCAGCCCAACGACTAGCGTTGAGACCCAGTACTTC	TRBD2	TRBV5-6	TRBJ2-5	NA
CASSWSGRGPSQYF	TGTGCCAGCAGTTGGAGCGGGAGGGGCCCGTCGCAGTATTTT	TRBD2	TRBV28	TRBJ2-3	NA
CASSDDRSGNEQYF	TGTGCCAGCAGTGATGACAGGTCTGGGAACGAGCAGTACTTC	NA	TRBV2	TRBJ2-7	NA
CASSSTGVSNTEAFF	TGTGCCAGCAGCTCGACCGGGGTCTCGAACACTGAAGCTTTCTTT	NA	TRBV28	TRBJ1-1	NA
CASSQDLGQKGYEQYF	TGTGCCAGCAGCCAAGATCTCGGGCAGAAAGGGTACGAGCAGTACTTC	NA	TRBV4-2	TRBJ2-7	NA
CASSWGLREAREQYF	TGTGCCAGCAGCTGGGGACTGCGGGAGGCGAGGGAGCAGTACTTC	TRBD2	TRBV6-5	TRBJ2-7	NA
CASSSGQGSTEAFF	TGTGCCAGCAGCTCTGGACAGGGAAGCACTGAAGCTTTCTTT	TRBD1	TRBV7-3	TRBJ1-1	NA
CASSRLRVESLQWDTIYF	TGTGCCAGTAGCCGACTCAGGGTCGAGAGCCTCCAGTGGGACACCATATATTTT	NA	TRBV19	TRBJ1-3	NA
CASSLRQSNTEAFF	TGTGCCAGCAGCTTAAGACAGTCGAACACTGAAGCTTTCTTT	NA	TRBV7-2	TRBJ1-1	NA
CASSLRPPGMGNEQFF	TGTGCCAGCAGTTTACGACCCCCAGGGATGGGCAATGAGCAGTTCTTC	NA	TRBV27	TRBJ2-1	NA
CSAGRADLNTGELFF	TGCAGCGCCGGGAGGGCGGACCTGAACACCGGGGAGCTGTTTTTT	TRBD2	TRBV29-1	TRBJ2-2	NA
CASSLSGGVAGYTF	TGTGCCAGCAGTTTATCAGGCGGCGTGGCTGGCTACACCTTC	NA	TRBV28	TRBJ1-2	NA
CASGVTEETQYF	TGTGCCAGCGGCGTTACTGAAGAGACCCAGTACTTC	NA	TRBV6-6	TRBJ2-5	NA
CASSSTGTAEAFF	TGTGCCAGCAGTTCCACGGGGACAGCTGAAGCTTTCTTT	TRBD1	TRBV6-5	TRBJ1-1	once
CASSLGGSVAGADTQYF	TGTGCCAGCAGCTTAGGCGGTTCGGTGGCGGGAGCAGATACGCAGTATTTT	TRBD2	TRBV7-3	TRBJ2-3	NA
CASREYSGHTSRTEAFF	TGCGCCAGCAGGGAATACAGCGGGCATACGAGTCGCACTGAAGCTTTCTTT	NA	TRBV10-1	TRBJ1-1	NA
CASSMTSRGSEQYF	TGTGCCAGCAGTATGACTAGCCGGGGCTCGGAGCAGTACTTC	TRBD2	TRBV11-3	TRBJ2-7	NA
CASSLSASFRKLFF	TGTGCCAGCAGTTTATCGGCCAGTTTCCGAAAACTGTTTTTT	NA	TRBV28	TRBJ1-4	once
CASSYPGSFLGAFF	TGTGCCAGCAGTTACCCGGGGTCATTCCTAGGAGCTTTCTTT	NA	TRBV28	TRBJ1-1	NA
CSVSTVYTDTQYF	TGCAGCGTTTCTACAGTATACACAGATACGCAGTATTTT	NA	TRBV29-1	TRBJ2-3	NA
CASRQTVLTNEKLFF	TGTGCCAGCAGGCAGACAGTTCTAACTAATGAAAAACTGTTTTTT	NA	TRBV2	TRBJ1-4	NA
CSVPQGAGANVLTF	TGCAGCGTCCCCCAGGGGGCTGGGGCCAACGTCCTGACTTTC	TRBD1	TRBV29-1	TRBJ2-6	few